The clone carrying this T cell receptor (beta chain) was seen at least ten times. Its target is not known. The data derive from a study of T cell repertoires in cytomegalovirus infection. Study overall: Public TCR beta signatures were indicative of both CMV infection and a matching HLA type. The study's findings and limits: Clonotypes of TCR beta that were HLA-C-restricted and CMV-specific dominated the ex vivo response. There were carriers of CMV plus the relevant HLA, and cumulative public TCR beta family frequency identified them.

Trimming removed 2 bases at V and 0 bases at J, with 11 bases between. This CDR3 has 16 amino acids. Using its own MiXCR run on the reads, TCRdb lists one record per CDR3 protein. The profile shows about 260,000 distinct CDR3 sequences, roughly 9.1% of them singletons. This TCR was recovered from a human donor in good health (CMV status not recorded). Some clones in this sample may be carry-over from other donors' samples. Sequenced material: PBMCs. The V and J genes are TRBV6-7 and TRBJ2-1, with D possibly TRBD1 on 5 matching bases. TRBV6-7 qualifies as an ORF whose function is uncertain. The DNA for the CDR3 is TGTGCCAGCAGTTACCAGGGCAGTAGCTCCTACAATGAGCAGTTCTTC. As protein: CASSYQGSSSYNEQFF.